Following are 23 T cell receptor beta chains from one sample sequenced in a study of cytomegalovirus exposure and HLA in healthy donors. Amplification used 60 Vbeta primers and 13 Jbeta primers. Sequencing was performed with immunoSEQ multiplex PCR; in TCRdb, only in-frame clones are kept and a portion is missing. The sample has 120,000 or so clones, roughly 80% seen once. The sequencing input was PBMCs. Every receptor here comes from a man aged 30-40 years in good health and CMV-seronegative.

The rearrangement joins TRBV9 to TRBJ2-5; 12 bases are shared with TRBD2. Germline CDR1 reads SGDLS; CDR2 reads YYNGEE. J gave up 5 bases and V 3 bases, and 17 bases lay outside the gene matches. The CDR3 runs 19 residues. CDR3 in DNA: TGTGCCAGCAGCGCGGGGGGAGGGACTAGCGGGCCCGGGGGGGAGACCCAGTACTTC. Protein sequence: CASSAGGGTSGPGGETQYF.

V is TRBV6-6 and J is TRBJ2-3; 8 bases line up with TRBD1. Germline loops: CDR1 MNHNY, CDR2 SVGAGI (reference sequence). CDR3 size: 16 residues. With 4 bases clipped from V and 2 bases from J, the junction kept 8 bases outside the gene matches. Here the CDR3 DNA reads TGTGCCAGCAGTTCCCGACAGGGGCAGGTCACAGATACGCAGTATTTT. This translates into CASSSRQGQVTDTQYF.

The table lists this clone with a few counts. This chain links TRBV7-2 with TRBJ2-2; TRBD1 agrees at 10 bases. This CDR3 contains 15 residues. In germline, CDR1 is SGHTA, CDR2 FQGNSA. Trimming removed 4 bases from V and 5 bases from J; junction bases left unmatched: 4. The CDR3 nucleotides read TGTGCCAGCAGCTCATGGACAGGGGGTACCGGGGAGCTGTTTTTT. Translation gives CASSSWTGGTGELFF. The full variable domain, its missing parts supplied by reference TRBV7-2 and TRBJ2-2, is GAGVSQSPSNKVTEKGKDVELRCDPISGHTALYWYRQSLGQGLEFLIYFQGNSAPDKSGLPSDRFSAERTGGSVSTLTIQRTQQEDSAVYLCASSSWTGGTGELFFGEGSRLTVL.

J is TRBJ2-5 and V is TRBV12-5, with TRBD1 matching over 8 bases. The CDR3 is made up of 14 amino acids. Unmatched junction bases numbered 9, after V lost 5 bases and J lost 7 bases. Germline V CDR1 and CDR2: LGHNT, FRNRAP. CDR3 DNA: TGTGCTAGTGGTAAACAGGGGGTGGAGGGGACCCAGTACTTC. Translation gives CASGKQGVEGTQYF.

This clone was seen just once. V is TRBV25-1 and J is TRBJ1-1; D unresolved. Trimming removed 5 bases from V and 3 bases from J, with 22 bases in between. The CDR3 loop spans 17 amino acids. CDR1 is MGHDK, CDR2 SYGVNS, per germline. DNA of the CDR3: TGTGCCAGCAGTCGACGGGGTGGTGGAGGCTGGCACACTGAAGCTTTCTTT. The encoded protein is CASSRRGGGGWHTEAFF.

The V and J genes are TRBV19 and TRBJ1-5; TRBD1 is a possible D gene (5 bases). The CDR3 has 15 residues. Trimming removed 2 bases from V and 5 bases from J, with 13 bases in between. Per germline, CDR1 LNHDA and CDR2 SQIVND (reference sequence). The CDR3 DNA reads as TGTGCCAGTAGTATATTAGGGACTTCTGATCAGCCCCAGCATTTT. It is translated as CASSILGTSDQPQHF.

V usage is TRBV28 and J usage is TRBJ1-5, with D tentatively TRBD1 (6 bases). V was trimmed by 5 bases and J by 4 bases, leaving 18 bases between them. The CDR3 spans 16 residues. CDR1 MDHEN and CDR2 SYDVKM come from the germline V gene. CDR3 nucleotide sequence: TGTGCCAGCAGTCCCTCGGACAGCTCGCATAATCAGCCCCAGCATTTT. Its protein is CASSPSDSSHNQPQHF.

The chain links TRBV7-6 to TRBJ2-1; weak D call: TRBD2 (9 bases). This CDR3 comprises 15 residues. V was clipped by 4 bases and J by 10 bases, with 20 bases between them. The germline V gene encodes CDR1 SGHVS and CDR2 FNYEAQ. The CDR3 region is CASSSRGLAGYEQFF. CDR3 DNA sequence: TGTGCCAGCAGCTCCAGGGGGCTAGCGGGATACGAGCAGTTCTTC.

This clone was seen a few times. This chain joins TRBV4-1 and TRBJ1-1; 7 nucleotides agree with TRBD1. Per germline, CDR1 MGHRA and CDR2 YSYEKL. This CDR3 spans 15 amino acids. Trimming removed 3 bases from V and 1 base from J; junction bases left unmatched: 5. CDR3 loop: CASSHSPGGNTEAFF. CDR3 nucleotides: TGCGCCAGCAGCCACTCCCCAGGGGGGAACACTGAAGCTTTCTTT.

V is TRBV2 and J is TRBJ2-3; D is perhaps TRBD1 (5 bases). CDR1 is SNHLY, CDR2 FYNNEI, per germline. The CDR3 runs 18 residues. Trimming shortened V by 0 bases and J by 0 bases, and 16 bases separated the two germline ends. DNA for the CDR3: TGTGCCAGCAGTGAAGCGCCCCCCCAGGGTGCTAGCACAGATACGCAGTATTTT. Amino acids: CASSEAPPQGASTDTQYF.

The chain joins TRBV7-2 to TRBJ1-5; D remains ambiguous. Germline V gene data show CDR1 as SGHTA and CDR2 as FQGNSA. V lost 6 bases, J lost 3 bases, and 6 bases lay in between. This CDR3 is built from 12 residues. In DNA form, the CDR3 reads TGTGCCAGCAGAAACTACAATCAGCCCCAGCATTTT. Protein sequence: CASRNYNQPQHF.

The chain carries TRBV10-1 and TRBJ2-3, with 10 bases that match TRBD1. V shed 5 bases and J 6 bases; nucleotides not matched to a gene: 8. The CDR3 sequence is 15 residues long. CDR1 and CDR2 (germline): WNHNN, SYGVQD (reference sequence). CDR3 protein: CASSKDRGAPDTQYF. Here the CDR3 DNA reads TGCGCCAGCAGTAAGGACAGGGGGGCCCCGGATACGCAGTATTTT.

This clone was seen only a few times. This rearrangement joins TRBV5-1 to TRBJ1-4, with D maybe TRBD1 (6 bases). The CDR3 is 15 amino acids. V was trimmed by 4 bases and J by 2 bases, leaving 12 bases between them. Germline V CDR1 and CDR2: SGHRS, YFSETQ. The CDR3 region is CASSTGTGTNEKLFF. The CDR3 region has the DNA TGCGCCAGCAGCACGGGAACAGGGACTAATGAAAAACTGTTTTTT.

The rearrangement joins TRBV5-6 to TRBJ2-4; tentative D call: TRBD2 (6 bases). The V end lost 1 base, the J end lost 0 bases, and 14 bases lay between the germline ends. Per germline, CDR1 SGHDT and CDR2 YYEEEE. The CDR3 has 17 residues. CDR3 bases: TGTGCCAGCAGCTTGTTGGGAGGATTCCTAGCCAAAAACATTCAGTACTTC. Translated: CASSLLGGFLAKNIQYF.

The chain joins TRBV27 to TRBJ2-7; 8 bases align to TRBD1. The CDR3 contains 13 residues. The V gene end was trimmed by 5 bases and the J gene end by 6 bases; junction bases not matched to a gene: 6. In germline, CDR1 is MNHEY, CDR2 SMNVEV (reference sequence). In DNA, the CDR3 is TGTGCCAGCAGTCTCGTACAGGGGGGCGAGCAGTACTTC. Translated, it gives CASSLVQGGEQYF.

This clone was counted only a few times. The J gene is TRBJ1-1, the V gene TRBV19; tentative D call: TRBD1 (6 bases). Germline CDR1 is LNHDA and CDR2 is SQIVND (reference sequence). The CDR3 sequence is 16 residues long. V lost 4 bases and J 0 bases, leaving 15 bases between the germline ends. The CDR3 nucleotides are TGTGCCAGTAGTACAACCGGGACATATCTGAACACTGAAGCTTTCTTT. It specifies CASSTTGTYLNTEAFF.

This clone has more than one count but fewer than ten. This chain joins TRBV10-3 and TRBJ2-7; unclear D gene. The V and J ends lost 5 bases and 3 bases respectively, with 11 bases between them. Per germline, CDR1 ENHRY and CDR2 SYGVKD. The CDR3 totals 13 residues. Here the CDR3 reads CAISPTLGYEQYF. The CDR3 bases are TGTGCCATCAGTCCCACTCTCGGCTACGAGCAGTACTTC.

This clone was observed once. The chain is built from TRBV4-1 and TRBJ2-1; 11 nucleotides match TRBD2. There are 16 residues in the CDR3. The ends lost 4 bases at V and 6 bases at J; junction bases unmatched: 8. Germline V gene lookup returns CDR1 MGHRA and CDR2 YSYEKL. In DNA form, the CDR3 reads TGCGCCAGCAGCCGCCCCACTAGCGGGAGATCCAATGAGCAGTTCTTC. Translating gives CASSRPTSGRSNEQFF.

This chain connects TRBV7-6 to TRBJ2-4, with D perhaps matching TRBD1 (6 bases). CDR1 and CDR2 (germline): SGHVS, FNYEAQ. This CDR3 contains 17 residues. Trimming shortened V by 3 bases and J by 2 bases, and 17 bases separated the two germline ends. CDR3 DNA: TGTGCCAGCAGCTTGGGGGCCCTAAGGGGAACCAAAAACATTCAGTACTTC. Translated, it gives CASSLGALRGTKNIQYF.

The CDR3 here is CASSLEFGVLAGGGETQYF. The CDR3 DNA reads as TGTGCCAGCAGCTTAGAATTTGGGGTTTTAGCGGGAGGGGGGGAGACCCAGTACTTC. This rearrangement joins TRBV7-2 to TRBJ2-5; 11 bases are shared with TRBD2. V gave up 1 base and J gave up 5 bases; unmatched junction bases: 15. The CDR3 runs 19 residues. The germline gives CDR1 SGHTA, CDR2 FQGNSA.

This clone was seen only once. J is TRBJ1-3 and V is TRBV19; 7 nucleotides match TRBD1. CDR1 LNHDA and CDR2 SQIVND come from the germline V gene (reference sequence). The CDR3 covers 17 residues. V was clipped by 6 bases and J by 0 bases; unmatched bases: 11. CDR3 sequence (DNA): TGTGCCAGTAGCTCGGACAGGACATACAACTCTGGAAACACCATATATTTT. Its protein is CASSSDRTYNSGNTIYF.

The chain combines TRBV5-1 with TRBJ2-3; TRBD1 matches at 7 bases. Trimming took 1 base from V and 4 from J; bases not matched to a gene: 6. Looked up from germline, CDR1 is SGHRS and CDR2 is YFSETQ. The CDR3 sequence is 15 residues long. CDR3 sequence (DNA): TGCGCCAGCAGCTTGTGGGGCCAGGGGGCAGATACGCAGTATTTT. Translating gives CASSLWGQGADTQYF.

CDR3 sequence (DNA): TGTGCCAGTAGTGTCCTTGACAGGGCGTATGATCTGAACACTGAAGCTTTCTTT. Translating gives CASSVLDRAYDLNTEAFF. This rearrangement joins TRBV19 to TRBJ1-1; 7 bases are shared with TRBD1. Germline loops: CDR1 LNHDA, CDR2 SQIVND (reference sequence). The CDR3 extends over 18 amino acids. V was pared by 5 bases and J by 0 bases, with 15 bases of the junction left unmatched.